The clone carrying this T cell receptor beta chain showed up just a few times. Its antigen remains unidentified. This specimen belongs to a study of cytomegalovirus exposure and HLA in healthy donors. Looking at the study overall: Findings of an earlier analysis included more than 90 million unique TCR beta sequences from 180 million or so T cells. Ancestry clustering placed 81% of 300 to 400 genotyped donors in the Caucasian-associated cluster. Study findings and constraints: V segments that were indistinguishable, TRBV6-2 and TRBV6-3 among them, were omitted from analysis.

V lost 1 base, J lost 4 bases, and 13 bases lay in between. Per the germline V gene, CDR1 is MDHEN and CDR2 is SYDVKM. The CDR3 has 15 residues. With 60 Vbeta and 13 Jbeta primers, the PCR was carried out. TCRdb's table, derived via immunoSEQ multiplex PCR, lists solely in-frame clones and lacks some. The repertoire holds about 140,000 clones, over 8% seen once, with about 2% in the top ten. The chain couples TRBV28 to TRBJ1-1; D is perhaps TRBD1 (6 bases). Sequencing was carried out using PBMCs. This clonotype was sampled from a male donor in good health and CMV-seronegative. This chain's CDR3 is CASSLSQGWGTEAFF. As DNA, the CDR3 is TGTGCCAGCAGTTTATCCCAGGGGTGGGGCACTGAAGCTTTCTTT.